Below, 10 T cell receptor beta chains from the same sample are listed, as sequenced in a study of CD8 T cells in ankylosing spondylitis. TCRdb reanalysed the 5' RACE reads using MiXCR and keeps one entry per CDR3 protein. Found here are around 180,000 distinct CDR3 sequences, 10% to 15% of them singletons; the top ten hold approximately 11%. The material sequenced was blood, either unsorted or a sorted T cell fraction (not recorded which). Source of these receptors: a female donor with ankylosing spondylitis or in good health (not recorded which).

With respect to this clonotype: With a much larger clone just one base away, this may be a read error. The chain links TRBV5-6 to TRBJ1-1; no reliable D call. CDR3 length: 14 amino acids. V dropped 2 bases and J dropped 1 base, with 9 bases sitting between them. Germline lookup yields CDR1 SGHDT and CDR2 YYEEEE. The CDR3 DNA is TGTGCCAGCAGCTTCACGGTGAGGAACACTGAAGCTTTCTTT. This encodes CASSFTVRNTEAFF.

This clonotype was seen repeatedly, ten times or more. V is TRBV6-2 or TRBV6-3 and J is TRBJ1-1; weak D call: TRBD1 (6 bases). The CDR3 has 13 amino acids. Germline-derived CDR1 and CDR2 are MNHEY and SVGEGT. The V end lost 10 bases, the J end lost 1 base, and 13 bases lay between the germline ends. CDR3 nucleotide sequence: TGTGCCATCGGTGGCAGGGGGAACACTGAAGCTTTCTTT. Translated: CAIGGRGNTEAFF.

The rearrangement uses TRBV7-2 and TRBJ2-5; D possibly corresponds to TRBD1 (5 bases). V gave up 1 base and J gave up 9 bases, with 12 bases separating them. The CDR3 runs 13 residues. Looked up from germline, CDR1 is SGHTA and CDR2 is FQGNSA. The CDR3 DNA sequence: TGTGCCAGCAGCTTAGGTCATCCCAGGGCCCAGTACTTC. This codes for CASSLGHPRAQYF.

The sample holds many counts of this clonotype. This rearrangement joins TRBV29-1 to TRBJ2-1; 7 bases match TRBD1. The length of the CDR3 is 16 residues. The V segment lost 3 bases and the J segment 0 bases; nucleotides outside the gene matches: 8. Germline lookup yields CDR1 SQVTM and CDR2 ANQGSEA. Here the CDR3 reads CSVDTGAASSYNEQFF. The DNA for the CDR3 is TGCAGCGTTGACACAGGGGCCGCCAGCTCCTACAATGAGCAGTTCTTC.

This clonotype has just a few counts. V and J are TRBV20-1 and TRBJ2-4; the D gene is possibly TRBD2 (5 bases). This CDR3 spans 13 amino acids. The germline CDR1 and CDR2 sequences are DFQATT and SNEGSKA (reference sequence). Trimming left V 3 bases short and J 4 bases short, with 10 bases between. CDR3 loop: CSARWGAKNIQYF. The CDR3, as DNA: TGCAGTGCTAGGTGGGGAGCGAAAAACATTCAGTACTTC.

A word on this clonotype: A read error is possible here, since a much larger clone lies one base away. The gene calls are TRBV12-3 or TRBV12-4 and TRBJ1-1; TRBD1 aligns across 7 bases. The length of the CDR3 is 11 residues. The CDR3 here is CASSTGVGALF. The DNA for the CDR3 is TGTGCCAGCAGTACAGGGGTCGGGGCTCTCTTT.

This sequence joins TRBV5-1 and TRBJ2-2; D gene uncertain. The germline V gene encodes CDR1 SGHRS and CDR2 YFSETQ. The CDR3 is 14 residues long. V was cut by 1 base and J by 7 bases, with 11 bases left in between. The CDR3 nucleotides read TGCGCCAGCAGCTTGAGTAGCAACGACGGGGAGCTGTTTTTT. It is translated as CASSLSSNDGELFF.

The sample holds a few counts of this clonotype. V gene TRBV12-3 or TRBV12-4 combines with J gene TRBJ2-2, with D possibly being TRBD1 (5 bases). The CDR3 sequence is 14 residues long. Trimming removed 10 bases at V and 1 base at J, with 13 bases between. This CDR3 is CATFGAKNTGELFF. The CDR3 nucleotides are TGTGCCACCTTTGGGGCCAAGAACACCGGGGAGCTGTTTTTT.

This clonotype was seen many times. This sequence joins TRBV12-3 or TRBV12-4 and TRBJ2-1; 9 bases line up with TRBD2. V shed 7 bases, J shed 4 bases, and the junction held 8 bases outside the gene matches. This CDR3 contains 15 residues. DNA for the CDR3: TGTGCCAGCAATCTCGGAGCGGGAGGTTACAATGAGCAGTTCTTC. Amino acid sequence: CASNLGAGGYNEQFF.

This clonotype was recorded many times. V gene TRBV6-1 combines with J gene TRBJ2-1; TRBD2 agrees at 7 bases. The CDR3 length is 15 residues. Germline CDR1 reads MNHNS; CDR2 reads SASEGT. V was clipped by 8 bases and J by 1 base; unmatched bases: 8. CDR3 in amino acids: CASVKLAASYNEQFF. CDR3 coding DNA: TGTGCCAGCGTGAAGCTAGCGGCTTCCTACAATGAGCAGTTCTTC.